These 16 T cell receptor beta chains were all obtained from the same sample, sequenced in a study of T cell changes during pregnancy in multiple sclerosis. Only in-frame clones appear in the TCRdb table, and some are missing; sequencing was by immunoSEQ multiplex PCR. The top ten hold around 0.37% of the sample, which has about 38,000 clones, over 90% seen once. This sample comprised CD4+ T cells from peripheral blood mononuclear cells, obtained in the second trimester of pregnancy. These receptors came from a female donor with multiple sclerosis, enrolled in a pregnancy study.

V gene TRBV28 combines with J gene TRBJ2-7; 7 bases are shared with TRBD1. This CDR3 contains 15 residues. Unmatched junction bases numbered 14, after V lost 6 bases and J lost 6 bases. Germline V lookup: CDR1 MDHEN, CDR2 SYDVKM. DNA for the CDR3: TGTGCCAGCAGCGCCTTCAGGGGGTGGTCTCGCGAGCAGTACTTC. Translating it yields CASSAFRGWSREQYF.

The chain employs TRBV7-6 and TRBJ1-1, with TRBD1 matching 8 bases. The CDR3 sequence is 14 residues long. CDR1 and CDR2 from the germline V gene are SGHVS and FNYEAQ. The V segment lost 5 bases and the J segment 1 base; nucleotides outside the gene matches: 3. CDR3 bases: TGTGCCAGCAGCATCCAGGGGGCGAACACTGAAGCTTTCTTT. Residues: CASSIQGANTEAFF.

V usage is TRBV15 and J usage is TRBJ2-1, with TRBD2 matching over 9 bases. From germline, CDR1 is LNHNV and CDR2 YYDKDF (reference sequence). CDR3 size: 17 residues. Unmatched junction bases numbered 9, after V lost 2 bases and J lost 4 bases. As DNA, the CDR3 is TGTGCCACCAGCAGAACCTTAGCGGGGGTTGCGTACAATGAGCAGTTCTTC. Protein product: CATSRTLAGVAYNEQFF.

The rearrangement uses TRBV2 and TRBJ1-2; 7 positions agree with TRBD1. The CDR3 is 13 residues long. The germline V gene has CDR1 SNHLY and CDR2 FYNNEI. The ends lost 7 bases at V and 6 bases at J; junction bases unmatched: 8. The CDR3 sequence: CASTLRGGNGYTF. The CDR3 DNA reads TGTGCCAGCACCCTGCGAGGGGGCAATGGCTACACCTTC.

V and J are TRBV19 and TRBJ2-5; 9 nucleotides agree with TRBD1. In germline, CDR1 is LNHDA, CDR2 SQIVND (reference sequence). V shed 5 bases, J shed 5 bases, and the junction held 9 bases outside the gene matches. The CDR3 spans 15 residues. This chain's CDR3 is CASSGGQGVRETQYF. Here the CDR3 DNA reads TGTGCCAGTAGTGGGGGACAGGGAGTGAGGGAGACCCAGTACTTC. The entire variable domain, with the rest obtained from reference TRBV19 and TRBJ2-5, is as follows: DGGITQSPKYLFRKEGQNVTLSCEQNLNHDAMYWYRQDPGQGLRLIYYSQIVNDFQKGDIAEGYSVSREKKESFPLTVTSAQKNPTAFYLCASSGGQGVRETQYFGPGTRLLVL.

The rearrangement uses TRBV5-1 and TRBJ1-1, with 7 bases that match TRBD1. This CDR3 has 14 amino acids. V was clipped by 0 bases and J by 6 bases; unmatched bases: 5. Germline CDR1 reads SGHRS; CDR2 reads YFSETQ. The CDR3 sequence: CASSLGGQGAEAFF. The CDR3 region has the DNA TGCGCCAGCAGCTTGGGGGGCCAGGGGGCTGAAGCTTTCTTT. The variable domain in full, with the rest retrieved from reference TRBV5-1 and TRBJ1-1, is KAGVTQTPRYLIKTRGQQVTLSCSPISGHRSVSWYQQTPGQGLQFLFEYFSETQRNKGNFPGRFSGRQFSNSRSEMNVSTLELGDSALYLCASSLGGQGAEAFFGQGTRLTVV.

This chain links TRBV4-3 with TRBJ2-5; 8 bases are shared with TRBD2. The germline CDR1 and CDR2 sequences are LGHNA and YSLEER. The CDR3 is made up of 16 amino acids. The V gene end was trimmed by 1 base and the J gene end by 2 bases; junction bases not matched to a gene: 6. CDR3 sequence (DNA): TGCGCCAGCAGCCAAGGGGGGCGGGGGGCTCAAGAGACCCAGTACTTC. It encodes CASSQGGRGAQETQYF.

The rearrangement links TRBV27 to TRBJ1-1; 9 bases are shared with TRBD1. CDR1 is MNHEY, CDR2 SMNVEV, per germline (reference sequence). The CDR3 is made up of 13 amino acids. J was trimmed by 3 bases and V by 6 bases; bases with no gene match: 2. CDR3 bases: TGTGCCAGCAGGGACAGGGGTTACACTGAAGCTTTCTTT. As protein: CASRDRGYTEAFF.

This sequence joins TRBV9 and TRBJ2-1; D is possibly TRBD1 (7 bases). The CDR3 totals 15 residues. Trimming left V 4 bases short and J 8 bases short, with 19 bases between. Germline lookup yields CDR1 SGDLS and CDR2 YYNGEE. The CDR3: CASSPETGRGDEQFF. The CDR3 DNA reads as TGTGCCAGCAGCCCAGAGACAGGGCGGGGCGATGAGCAGTTCTTC.

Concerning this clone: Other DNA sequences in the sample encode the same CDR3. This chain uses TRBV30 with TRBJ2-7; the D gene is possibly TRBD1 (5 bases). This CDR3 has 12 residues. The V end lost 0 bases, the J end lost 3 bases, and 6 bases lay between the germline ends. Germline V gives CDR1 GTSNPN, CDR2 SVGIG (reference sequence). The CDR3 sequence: CAWSVQGYEQYF. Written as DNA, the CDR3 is TGTGCCTGGAGTGTTCAGGGCTACGAGCAGTACTTC.

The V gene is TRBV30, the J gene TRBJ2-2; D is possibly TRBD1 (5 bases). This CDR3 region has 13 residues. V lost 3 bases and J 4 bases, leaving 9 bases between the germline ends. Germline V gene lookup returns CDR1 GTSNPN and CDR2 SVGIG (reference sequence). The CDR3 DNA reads TGTGCCTGGAGGGCACAGGTCACCGGGGAGCTGTTTTTT. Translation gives CAWRAQVTGELFF. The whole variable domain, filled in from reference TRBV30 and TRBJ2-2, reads SQTIHQWPATLVQPVGSPLSLECTVEGTSNPNLYWYRQAAGRGLQLLFYSVGIGQISSEVPQNLSASRPQDRQFILSSKKLLLSDSGFYLCAWRAQVTGELFFGEGSRLTVL.

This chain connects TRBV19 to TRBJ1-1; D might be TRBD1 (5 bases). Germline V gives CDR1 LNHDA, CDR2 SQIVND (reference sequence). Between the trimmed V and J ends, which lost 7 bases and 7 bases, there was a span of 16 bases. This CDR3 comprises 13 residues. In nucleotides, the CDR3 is TGTGCCAGTACTAGGGGCGCCGTGGTTGAAGCTTTCTTT. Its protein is CASTRGAVVEAFF.

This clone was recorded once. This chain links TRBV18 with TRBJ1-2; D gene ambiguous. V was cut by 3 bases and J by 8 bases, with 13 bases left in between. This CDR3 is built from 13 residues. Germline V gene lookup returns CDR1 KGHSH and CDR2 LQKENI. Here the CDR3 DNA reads TGTGCCAGCTCACCGGATTCGGGGAAAGGCTACACCTTC. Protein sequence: CASSPDSGKGYTF.

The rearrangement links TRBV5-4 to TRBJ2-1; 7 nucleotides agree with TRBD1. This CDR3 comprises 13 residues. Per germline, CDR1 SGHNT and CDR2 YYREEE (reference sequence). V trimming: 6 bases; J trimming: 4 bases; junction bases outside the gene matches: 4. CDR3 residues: CASTRDRYNEQFF. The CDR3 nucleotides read TGTGCCAGCACCCGGGACAGATACAATGAGCAGTTCTTC.

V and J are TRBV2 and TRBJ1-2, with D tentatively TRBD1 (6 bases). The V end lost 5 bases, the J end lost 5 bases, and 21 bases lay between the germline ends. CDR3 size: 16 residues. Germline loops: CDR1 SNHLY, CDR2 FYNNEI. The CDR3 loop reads CASSSRGGRGAYGYTF. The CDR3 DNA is TGTGCCAGCAGTTCGCGGGGGGGGCGCGGGGCATATGGCTACACCTTC.

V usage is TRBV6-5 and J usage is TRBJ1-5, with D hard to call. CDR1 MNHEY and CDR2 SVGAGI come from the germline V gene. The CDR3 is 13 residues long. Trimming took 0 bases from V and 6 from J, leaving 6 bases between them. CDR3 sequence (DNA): TGTGCCAGCAGTTACTCAAGAGGTCAGCCCCAGCATTTT. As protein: CASSYSRGQPQHF.